A selection of T cell receptor beta chains follows, all from one sample in a study of cytomegalovirus exposure and HLA in healthy donors. Profiling relied on immunoSEQ multiplex PCR, and the TCRdb table lists in-frame clones only, not all of them. The table records 95,000 to 110,000 clones, around 67% of them present only once. Sequencing was done on a sample of PBMCs. The receptors shown here come from a woman aged 45-59 years in good health and CMV-seronegative. The CDR3 runs from the conserved cysteine through the conserved F or W. The D gene is left open where the match is weak. Rows give clone size only sometimes, using once, few, many, or a class for an expanded clone.

d_call j_call v_call clone_size cdr3_aa cdr3_nt
- TRBJ2-6 TRBV6-5 - CASSYSRFSGANVLTF TGTGCCAGCAGTTACTCTCGTTTCTCTGGGGCCAACGTCCTGACTTTC
TRBD1 TRBJ1-1 TRBV5-1 - CASSFGTGVEAFF TGCGCCAGCAGCTTCGGGACAGGGGTTGAAGCTTTCTTT
TRBD2 TRBJ2-7 TRBV7-9 - CASSSPTSGGASYEQYF TGTGCCAGCAGCTCCCCGACTAGCGGGGGGGCCTCCTACGAGCAGTACTTC
- TRBJ2-7 TRBV7-2 - CASSKGVDYEQYF TGTGCCAGCAGCAAGGGAGTAGACTACGAGCAGTACTTC
TRBD1 TRBJ1-3 TRBV25-1 - CASIETGRGNTIYF TGTGCCAGCATCGAGACAGGGAGGGGAAACACCATATATTTT
TRBD2 TRBJ2-2 TRBV19 - CASSILGLAGAGELFF TGTGCCAGTAGTATTCTGGGCCTAGCGGGAGCGGGGGAGCTGTTTTTT
TRBD1 TRBJ2-1 TRBV19 few CASRGGYWDSGEQFF TGTGCCAGTAGAGGAGGCTATTGGGACAGTGGCGAGCAGTTCTTC
- TRBJ1-4 TRBV19 - CASSTSGRATNEKLFF TGTGCCAGTAGTACCTCGGGTCGGGCAACTAATGAAAAACTGTTTTTT
TRBD2 TRBJ2-1 TRBV5-1 - CASSLGLAGVNEQFF TGCGCCAGCAGCTTGGGGCTAGCGGGAGTGAATGAGCAGTTCTTC
- TRBJ1-1 TRBV5-6 - CASSPPTGAAFF TGTGCCAGCAGCCCTCCTACAGGTGCAGCTTTCTTT
- TRBJ1-2 TRBV5-1 few CASTAGTYGYTF TGCGCCAGCACCGCCGGGACATATGGCTACACCTTC
- TRBJ2-5 TRBV7-2 - CASSLSGQETQYF TGTGCCAGCAGCTTGTCCGGCCAAGAGACCCAGTACTTC
TRBD1 TRBJ2-1 TRBV10-1 - CASSDGTGNNEQFF TGCGCCAGCAGTGATGGGACAGGGAACAATGAGCAGTTCTTC
TRBD1 TRBJ1-3 TRBV5-5 - CASSLPFLGQGRNTIYF TGTGCCAGCAGCCTCCCCTTCTTGGGACAGGGAAGAAACACCATATATTTT
- TRBJ2-3 TRBV10-1 few CAAPGRGTPSDTQYF TGCGCCGCCCCCGGTAGGGGAACTCCATCAGATACGCAGTATTTT
TRBD2 TRBJ2-5 TRBV7-9 - CASRSSGEETQYF TGTGCCAGCAGATCTAGCGGAGAAGAGACCCAGTACTTC
- TRBJ2-7 TRBV4-3 once CASSQEFYSYEQYF TGCGCCAGCAGCCAAGAGTTTTACTCCTACGAGCAGTACTTC
- TRBJ1-1 TRBV6-6 - CASSYRGPAFF TGTGCCAGCAGTTACAGAGGCCCCGCTTTCTTT
- TRBJ2-5 TRBV11-1 few CASSLGGVEETQYF TGTGCCAGCAGCTTAGGGGGCGTGGAAGAGACCCAGTACTTC